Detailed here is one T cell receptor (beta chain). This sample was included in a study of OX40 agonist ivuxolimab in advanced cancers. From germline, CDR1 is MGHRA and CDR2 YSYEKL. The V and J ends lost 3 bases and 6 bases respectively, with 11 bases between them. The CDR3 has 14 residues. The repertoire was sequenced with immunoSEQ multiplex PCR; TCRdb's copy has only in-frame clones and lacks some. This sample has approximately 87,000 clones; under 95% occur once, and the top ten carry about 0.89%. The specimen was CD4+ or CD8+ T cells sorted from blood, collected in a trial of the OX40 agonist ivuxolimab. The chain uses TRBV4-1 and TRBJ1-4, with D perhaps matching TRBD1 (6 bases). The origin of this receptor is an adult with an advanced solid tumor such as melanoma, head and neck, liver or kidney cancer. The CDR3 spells CASSQAGGYEKLFF. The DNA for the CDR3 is TGCGCCAGCAGCCAGGCGGGGGGCTATGAAAAACTGTTTTTT.